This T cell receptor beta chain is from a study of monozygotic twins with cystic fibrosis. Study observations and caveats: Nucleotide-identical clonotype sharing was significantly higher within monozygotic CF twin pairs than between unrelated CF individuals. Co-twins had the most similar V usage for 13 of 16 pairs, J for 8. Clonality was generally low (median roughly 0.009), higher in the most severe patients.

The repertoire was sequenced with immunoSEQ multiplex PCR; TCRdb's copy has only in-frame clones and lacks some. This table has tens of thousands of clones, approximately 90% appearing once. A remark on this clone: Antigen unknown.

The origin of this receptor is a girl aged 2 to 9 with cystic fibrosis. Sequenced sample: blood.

This CDR3 is CASSDERGHRSNQPQHF. The CDR3 coding sequence is TGTGCCAGCAGTGATGAAAGGGGGCACAGAAGCAATCAGCCCCAGCATTTT. The chain is built from TRBV6-1 and TRBJ1-5; 7 bases line up with TRBD1. After removal of 3 bases from V and 1 base from J, the junction contained 9 bases not matched to a gene. The CDR3 totals 17 residues. The germline V gene has CDR1 MNHNS and CDR2 SASEGT.